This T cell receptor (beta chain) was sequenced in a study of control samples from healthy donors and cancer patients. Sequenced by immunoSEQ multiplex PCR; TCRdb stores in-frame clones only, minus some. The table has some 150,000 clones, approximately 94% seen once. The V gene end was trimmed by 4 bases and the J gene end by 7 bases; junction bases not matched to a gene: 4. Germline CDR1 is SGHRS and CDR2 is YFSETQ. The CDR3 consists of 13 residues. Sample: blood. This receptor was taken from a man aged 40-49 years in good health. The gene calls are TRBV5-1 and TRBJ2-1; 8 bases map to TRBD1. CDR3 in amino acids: CASSGRDRNEQFF. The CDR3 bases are TGCGCCAGCAGCGGCCGGGACAGGAATGAGCAGTTCTTC.